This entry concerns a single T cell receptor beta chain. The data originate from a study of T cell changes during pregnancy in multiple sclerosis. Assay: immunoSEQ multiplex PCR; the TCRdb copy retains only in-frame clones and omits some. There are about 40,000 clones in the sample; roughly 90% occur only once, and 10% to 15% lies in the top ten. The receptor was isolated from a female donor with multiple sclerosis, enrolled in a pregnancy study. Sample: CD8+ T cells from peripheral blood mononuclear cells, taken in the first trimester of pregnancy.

The CDR3 region is CASTPDPGQGAGRNGYTF. For the CDR3, the DNA is TGTGCCAGCACCCCTGATCCGGGACAGGGGGCTGGAAGGAATGGCTACACCTTC. V and J are TRBV6-4 and TRBJ1-2; 12 bases map to TRBD1. The V gene end was trimmed by 7 bases and the J gene end by 6 bases; junction bases not matched to a gene: 18. Germline assignment: CDR1 MRHNA and CDR2 SNTAGT. This CDR3 comprises 18 residues.